A selection of T cell receptor beta chains follows, all from one sample in a study of blood T cell repertoires in COVID-19. Measured with immunoSEQ multiplex PCR; TCRdb has only the in-frame clones, and not every one. The sample holds about 84,000 clones; 83% are singletons and the top ten take 25% to 30%. Sequencing used peripheral blood. These receptors were taken from an elderly woman with acute or convalescent COVID-19. Both conserved end residues are part of each CDR3. The D gene is left open where the match is weak. Not all rows give a size; the values are once, few, many and, for expanded clones, a class.

clone_size,v_call,j_call,d_call,cdr3_aa,cdr3_nt
-,TRBV19,TRBJ1-4,-,CASSPEGGSGNEKLFF,TGTGCCAGTAGTCCGGAGGGCGGCTCGGGTAATGAAAAACTGTTTTTT
once,TRBV19,TRBJ2-7,-,CASSMPGHRYEQYF,TGTGCCAGTAGTATGCCGGGACACCGCTACGAGCAGTACTTC
-,TRBV24-1,TRBJ2-5,TRBD2,CATSDPSGSEETQYF,TGTGCCACCAGTGACCCCAGCGGGAGTGAAGAGACCCAGTACTTC
-,TRBV4-2,TRBJ2-7,-,CASSPIAGSYEQYF,TGTGCCAGCAGCCCGATCGCGGGTTCCTACGAGCAGTACTTC
-,TRBV3-1/TRBV3-2,TRBJ2-1,TRBD2,CASSPRRSGSIFGSEQFF,TGTGCCAGCAGCCCTCGGCGTAGCGGGAGTATCTTCGGGTCGGAGCAGTTCTTC
-,TRBV7-9,TRBJ1-1,-,CASSFQTEAFF,TGTGCCAGCAGCTTCCAGACTGAAGCTTTCTTT
-,TRBV18,TRBJ1-1,TRBD1,CASSPTPQGATGTEAFF,TGTGCCAGCTCACCTACCCCCCAGGGGGCGACGGGCACTGAAGCTTTCTTT
-,TRBV19,TRBJ2-2,TRBD2,CASSPPGGYTGELFF,TGTGCCAGTAGTCCCCCCGGGGGGTACACCGGGGAGCTGTTTTTT
once,TRBV20-1,TRBJ1-1,-,CTVVGDTEAFF,TGCACTGTCGTCGGGGACACTGAAGCTTTCTTT
-,TRBV15,TRBJ1-2,-,CATSRDRGGFYGYTF,TGTGCCACCAGCAGAGATCGTGGCGGTTTCTATGGCTACACCTTC
-,TRBV9,TRBJ2-2,-,CASSRDGGRSGELFF,TGTGCCAGCTCCCGGGATGGCGGACGGAGCGGGGAGCTGTTTTTT
few,TRBV2,TRBJ2-1,-,CASTLNPGHYNEQFF,TGTGCCAGCACCCTCAATCCGGGACACTACAATGAGCAGTTCTTC
-,TRBV5-4,TRBJ2-1,TRBD1,CASSTGQDVDEQFF,TGTGCCAGCAGCACGGGACAGGATGTGGATGAGCAGTTCTTC
-,TRBV11-1,TRBJ2-7,TRBD1,CASSRDSSYEQYF,TGTGCCAGCAGCCGGGACAGCTCCTACGAGCAGTACTTC
-,TRBV2,TRBJ2-1,TRBD2,CASSPQREGLNEQFF,TGTGCCAGCAGCCCTCAGCGGGAGGGCCTTAATGAGCAGTTCTTC
-,TRBV5-8,TRBJ1-1,TRBD1,CASSLGQGIYTEAFF,TGTGCCAGCAGCTTGGGACAGGGCATCTACACTGAAGCTTTCTTT
many,TRBV7-9,TRBJ1-1,TRBD1,CASSYGQGNTEAFF,TGTGCCAGCAGCTACGGACAGGGAAACACTGAAGCTTTCTTT
-,TRBV9,TRBJ1-5,-,CASSPDGGRDQPQHF,TGTGCCAGCAGCCCTGATGGGGGGAGGGATCAGCCCCAGCATTTT
-,TRBV18,TRBJ2-5,TRBD1,CASSTGQQETQYF,TGTGCCAGCTCAACGGGACAGCAAGAGACCCAGTACTTC
-,TRBV11-2,TRBJ2-5,-,CASSLELARQETQYF,TGTGCCAGCAGCTTAGAGTTGGCTCGCCAAGAGACCCAGTACTTC
-,TRBV7-2,TRBJ2-7,-,CASSRGTSERYQQYF,TGTGCCAGCAGTCGAGGGACATCCGAGAGATACCAGCAGTACTTC
few,TRBV4-2,TRBJ2-3,-,CASSSRQRTDTQYF,TGTGCCAGCAGCAGCCGACAGCGCACAGATACGCAGTATTTT
-,TRBV4-2,TRBJ1-1,-,CASSIGRGAEAFF,TGTGCCAGCAGCATAGGACGGGGGGCTGAAGCTTTCTTT